This TCR beta chain was identified in a study of molecular identifiers for immune sequencing clone quantification. Findings and limits, study-wide: Effector cells had over 98% of their molecules in clones above 20 RNA copies, while naive cells had under 1%. Barcode collisions between identical TCR molecules could shrink estimates of highly expanded clone sizes.

Methods described previously were used for bulk TCR libraries, and listed TCR primers were applied. Each CDR3 protein is one row after TCRdb ran MiXCR on the PCR reads. This sample yields roughly 93,000 distinct CDR3 sequences, of which around 20% are seen a single time; about 0.85% belongs to the top ten. A few counts support this clonotype. Its specificity is unknown. With RNA at 10%, 30% or 50%, naive CD8 libraries came from around 20,000 to 990,000 sorted cells. This CDR3 has 14 amino acids. The germline CDR1 and CDR2 sequences are SEHNR and FQNEAQ (reference sequence). V lost 5 bases and J lost 9, with 16 bases in between.

Material for sequencing was naive CD8+ T cells from blood, with Jurkat cell RNA spiked in. The subset: FACS-sorted CD8+CD4-CCR7+CD45RA+ naive T cells. The sequence derives from a human donor in good health. Some libraries in this study had Jurkat cell RNA spiked in. The chain is built from TRBV7-9 and TRBJ2-2; the D is unclear. The CDR3 protein is CASSRSDGTWELFF. The CDR3 DNA reads TGTGCCAGCAGCCGTTCCGACGGCACTTGGGAGCTGTTTTTT. The complete variable domain, with remaining parts taken from reference TRBV7-9 and TRBJ2-2, reads DTGVSQNPRHKITKRGQNVTFRCDPISEHNRLYWYRQTLGQGPEFLTYFQNEAQLEKSRLLSDRFSAERPKGSFSTLEIQRTEQGDSAMYLCASSRSDGTWELFFGEGSRLTVL.